This T cell receptor beta chain was sequenced in a study of cytomegalovirus exposure and HLA in healthy donors. The length of the CDR3 is 15 residues. V lost 5 bases, J lost 7 bases, and 17 bases lay in between. Germline CDR1 reads MDHEN; CDR2 reads SYDVKM. PCR primers comprised 60 Vbeta and 13 Jbeta primers. The protocol was immunoSEQ multiplex PCR, while the TCRdb copy is restricted to in-frame clones and leaves out a portion. The sample lists some 76,000 clones; more than 80% were seen once. Regarding the study as a whole: Researchers reported from a later analysis that most CMV-associated TCR beta chains appeared HLA-restricted. Indistinguishable V segments, including TRBV6-2 and TRBV6-3, were excluded.

Whereas donors were nominally healthy upon sampling, unrecorded immune exposures were probable. On this clone: No antigen is known for it.

This receptor was identified in a woman in her twenties or thirties in good health and CMV-seronegative. Sequenced: PBMCs. The chain recombines TRBV28 with TRBJ2-2; D perhaps matches TRBD1 (6 bases). The CDR3 sequence: CASSLTQDRDGELFF. The CDR3 coding sequence is TGTGCCAGCAGTCTCACGCAGGACAGAGACGGGGAGCTGTTTTTT.